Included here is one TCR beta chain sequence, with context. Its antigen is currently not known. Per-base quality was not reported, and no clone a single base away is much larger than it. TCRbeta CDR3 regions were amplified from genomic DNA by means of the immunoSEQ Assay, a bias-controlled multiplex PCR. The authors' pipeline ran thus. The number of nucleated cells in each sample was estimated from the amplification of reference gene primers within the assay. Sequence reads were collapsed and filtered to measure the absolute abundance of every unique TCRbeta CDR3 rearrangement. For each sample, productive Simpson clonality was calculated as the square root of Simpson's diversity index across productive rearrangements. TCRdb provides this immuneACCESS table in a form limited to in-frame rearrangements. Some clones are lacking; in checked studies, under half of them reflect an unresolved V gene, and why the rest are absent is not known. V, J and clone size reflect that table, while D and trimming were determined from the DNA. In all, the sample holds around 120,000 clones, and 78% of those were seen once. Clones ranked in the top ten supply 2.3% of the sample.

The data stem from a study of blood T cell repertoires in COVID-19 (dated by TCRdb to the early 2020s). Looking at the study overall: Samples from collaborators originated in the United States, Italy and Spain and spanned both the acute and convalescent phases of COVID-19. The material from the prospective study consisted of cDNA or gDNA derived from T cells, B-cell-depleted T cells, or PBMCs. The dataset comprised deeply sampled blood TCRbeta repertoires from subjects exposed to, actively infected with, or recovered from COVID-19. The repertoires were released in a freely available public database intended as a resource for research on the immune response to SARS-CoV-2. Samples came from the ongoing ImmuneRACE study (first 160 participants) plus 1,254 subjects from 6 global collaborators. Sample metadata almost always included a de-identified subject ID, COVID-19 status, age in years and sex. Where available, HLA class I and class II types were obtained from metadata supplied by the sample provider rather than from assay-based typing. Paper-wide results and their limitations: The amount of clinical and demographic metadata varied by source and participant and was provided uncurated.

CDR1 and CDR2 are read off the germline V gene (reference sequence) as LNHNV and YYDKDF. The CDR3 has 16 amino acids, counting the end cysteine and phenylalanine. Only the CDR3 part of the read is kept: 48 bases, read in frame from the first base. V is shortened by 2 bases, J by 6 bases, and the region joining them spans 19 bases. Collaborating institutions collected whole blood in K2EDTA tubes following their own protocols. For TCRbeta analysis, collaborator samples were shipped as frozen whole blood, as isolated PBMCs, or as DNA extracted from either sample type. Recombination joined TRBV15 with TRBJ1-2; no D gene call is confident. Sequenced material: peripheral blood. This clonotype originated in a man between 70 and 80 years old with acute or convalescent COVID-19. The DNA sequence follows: TGTGCCACCAGCAGAAGACTCAACCGGGATCCCCATGGCTACACCTTC. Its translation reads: CATSRRLNRDPHGYTF.